This is a list of T cell receptor beta chains from one sample in a study of T cell responses to AZD1222 COVID-19 vaccine. Repertoires were generated with immunoSEQ multiplex PCR, while TCRdb's copy carries only in-frame clones and drops some. The sample consists of around 130,000 clones, around 90% of them appearing once. Source: peripheral blood, taken 28 days after the second AZD1222 dose. Receptor source: an adult who received the AZD1222 COVID-19 vaccine. The CDR3 runs from the conserved cysteine through the conserved F or W. D genes are given only for firm matches. Clone size is shown for a subset of rows, as once, few, many or a class of expanded clone.

TRBV5-1	-	TRBJ2-2	-	TGCGCCAGCAGCTTGAATACAGGGAGTGGCACCGGGGAGCTGTTTTTT	CASSLNTGSGTGELFF
TRBV6-5	TRBD1	TRBJ1-1	once	TGTGCCAGCAGTAGGACAGGGGGGGAAGCTTTCTTT	CASSRTGGEAFF
TRBV2	-	TRBJ2-2	-	TGTGCCAGCAGTGCGTCTACCAACACCGGGGAGCTGTTTTTT	CASSASTNTGELFF
TRBV2	TRBD2	TRBJ2-1	-	TGTGCCAGCAGTCAGACTAGCCTCTCCTACAATGAGCAGTTCTTC	CASSQTSLSYNEQFF
TRBV13	-	TRBJ2-3	-	TGTGCCAGCAGCTTCCCGACTTCGGTTGCGCAGTATTTT	CASSFPTSVAQYF
TRBV6-5	TRBD1	TRBJ2-1	-	TGTGCCAGCACCTGGGGACAGGGGGGTAATGAGCAGTTCTTC	CASTWGQGGNEQFF
TRBV7-3	TRBD2	TRBJ2-2	-	TGTGCCAGCAGACCGGGACTAGCGGGAGGTTCCGGGGCCGGGGAGCTGTTTTTT	CASRPGLAGGSGAGELFF
TRBV28	TRBD1	TRBJ1-2	-	TGTGCCAGCAGATTGGGACAGGGCCATGGCTACACCTTC	CASRLGQGHGYTF
TRBV28	TRBD1	TRBJ2-2	-	TGTGCCAGCAGTCCGATCCCGGGACAGGGAGACACCGGGGAGCTGTTTTTT	CASSPIPGQGDTGELFF
TRBV5-5	TRBD2	TRBJ2-7	-	TGTGCCAGCAGCTTGGCGAACCTAGCGGGAGCCTACGAGCAGTACTTC	CASSLANLAGAYEQYF
TRBV19	-	TRBJ2-3	-	TGTGCCAGTCACGGCATGGGGTTGACTGATACGCAGTATTTT	CASHGMGLTDTQYF
TRBV28	TRBD1	TRBJ1-1	-	TGTGCCAGCAGTGCACCCGACAGGGGGAACACTGAAGCTTTCTTT	CASSAPDRGNTEAFF
TRBV6-5	TRBD1	TRBJ2-7	-	TGTGCCAGCAGCCCGGGACAGACCTACGAGCAGTACTTC	CASSPGQTYEQYF
TRBV28	TRBD1	TRBJ1-1	-	TGTGCCAGCAGTCCGGGACAGGGGCGCACTGAAGCTTTCTTT	CASSPGQGRTEAFF
TRBV7-2	TRBD1	TRBJ1-6	-	TGTGCCAGCAGCTTTTCCGGGACAGGAGATTCACCCCTCCACTTT	CASSFSGTGDSPLHF
TRBV30	-	TRBJ1-5	-	TGTGCCTGGAGTTATGATAGCAATCAGCCCCAGCATTTT	CAWSYDSNQPQHF
TRBV28	-	TRBJ2-6	once	TGTGCCAGCAGTCTAATCTCTGGGGCCAACGTCCTGACTTTC	CASSLISGANVLTF
TRBV3-1/TRBV3-2	-	TRBJ2-4	-	TGTGCCAGCAGCCAAGTGTACAGGGATAAAAACATTCAGTACTTC	CASSQVYRDKNIQYF
TRBV28	-	TRBJ1-1	-	TGTGCCAGCAGTCCCGCGCACAGGGATCAACTGAACACTGAAGCTTTCTTT	CASSPAHRDQLNTEAFF
TRBV11-3	-	TRBJ2-4	-	TGTGCCAGCAGCTTAGGTCAGGGGAACATTCAGTACTTC	CASSLGQGNIQYF
TRBV6-5	-	TRBJ2-1	once	TGTGCCAGCAGCCGCGGTGGAGGTGAGCAGTTCTTC	CASSRGGGEQFF
TRBV27	TRBD2	TRBJ2-3	-	TGTGCCAGCCGCCCCCGGGCATTAGCGGGTGGCACAGATACGCAGTATTTT	CASRPRALAGGTDTQYF
TRBV9	TRBD2	TRBJ2-1	-	TGTGCCAGCAGCCCATCGGGCGGGAGCTCCTACAATGAGCAGTTCTTC	CASSPSGGSSYNEQFF
TRBV28	-	TRBJ1-5	-	TGTGCCAGCAGTCCCAATCAGCCCCAGCATTTT	CASSPNQPQHF
TRBV12-3/TRBV12-4	-	TRBJ2-1	-	TGTGCCAGCAGTTTCAATTTGATCGATGAGCAGTTCTTC	CASSFNLIDEQFF
TRBV7-7	-	TRBJ2-3	few	TGTGCTAGCAGCTTAGTTGTCACAGATACGCAGTATTTT	CASSLVVTDTQYF
TRBV12-3/TRBV12-4	-	TRBJ1-5	-	TGTGCCAGCAGTCCGGGGGGGTTTCAGCCCCAGCATTTT	CASSPGGFQPQHF
TRBV5-6	TRBD1	TRBJ1-3	-	TGTGCCAGCAGCGAGCAGGGACAGATCTCTGGAAACACCATATATTTT	CASSEQGQISGNTIYF
TRBV6-2/TRBV6-3	TRBD1	TRBJ2-7	-	TGTGCCAGCAGTTGGACTCCTCCGGGACAGGTTGTCAACGAGCAGTACTTC	CASSWTPPGQVVNEQYF
TRBV11-2	-	TRBJ2-6	-	TGTGCCAGCAGCACAATGCCAGGGTCTGGGGCCAACGTCCTGACTTTC	CASSTMPGSGANVLTF
TRBV28	-	TRBJ2-7	-	TGTGCCAGCAGTTTTTCCCGCCTCTACGAGCAGTACTTC	CASSFSRLYEQYF
TRBV3-1/TRBV3-2	TRBD1	TRBJ1-6	-	TGTGCCAGCAGCCAAGAACGACAGGGCAGCTCCTATAATTCACCCCTCCACTTT	CASSQERQGSSYNSPLHF
TRBV10-2	-	TRBJ1-5	-	TGCGCCAGCAGGGCAGGGGTAAATCAGCCCCAGCATTTT	CASRAGVNQPQHF
TRBV6-5	TRBD1	TRBJ1-1	-	TGTGCCAGCAACTACAGGGGGTCTGGGGAAGCTTTCTTT	CASNYRGSGEAFF
TRBV7-2	TRBD1	TRBJ1-4	-	TGTGCCAGCAGTTCGGGACAGGCTAATGAAAAACTGTTTTTT	CASSSGQANEKLFF
TRBV5-6	-	TRBJ2-7	-	TGTGCCAGCAGCTTTTTGGGGGCGTCTCGCGAGCAGTACTTC	CASSFLGASREQYF
TRBV5-1	-	TRBJ1-1	-	TGCGCCAGCAGCCTCAGGCCGGGATTGGACACTGAAGCTTTCTTT	CASSLRPGLDTEAFF
TRBV30	-	TRBJ2-6	-	TGTGCCTGGAGACAGGTCTCCAATGAGGCCAACGTCCTGACTTTC	CAWRQVSNEANVLTF
TRBV21-1	-	TRBJ1-5	-	TGTGCCAGCAGCAGGGGCGGTCAGCCCCAGCATTTT	CASSRGGQPQHF
TRBV29-1	-	TRBJ1-3	-	TGCAGCGGCAATAAGCCAGGAGACTCTGGAAACACCATATATTTT	CSGNKPGDSGNTIYF
TRBV4-2	-	TRBJ1-3	-	TGTGCCAGCAGCCAAGACAGGGTGGGGGTGAACACCATATATTTT	CASSQDRVGVNTIYF
TRBV9	-	TRBJ1-1	-	TGTGCCAGCAGCGTAACGCCAGGGGCCACTGAAGCTTTCTTT	CASSVTPGATEAFF
TRBV25-1	-	TRBJ1-2	-	TGTGCCAGCAGTGGACTGGACAGACTACCTGGCTACACCTTC	CASSGLDRLPGYTF
TRBV27	-	TRBJ2-2	-	TGTGCCAGCAGCATCGGGGAGGACTGGGAGCTGTTTTTT	CASSIGEDWELFF
TRBV9	TRBD2	TRBJ2-7	-	TGTGCCAGCAGCGTAGCCGGGACTAGCGTGTCTGGTCGGGTGGAGCAGTACTTC	CASSVAGTSVSGRVEQYF
TRBV29-1	TRBD2	TRBJ2-1	-	TGCAGCGTTGATACTAGCGGGACCTACAATGAGCAGTTCTTC	CSVDTSGTYNEQFF
TRBV4-2	-	TRBJ2-3	-	TGTGCCAGCAGCCAAGATAGGGCTGGGAGCACAGATACGCAGTATTTT	CASSQDRAGSTDTQYF
TRBV2	-	TRBJ2-7	-	TGTGCCAGCAGGGGAGAATATAACTACGAGCAGTACTTC	CASRGEYNYEQYF
TRBV4-2	-	TRBJ1-1	-	TGTGCCAGCAGCGCGCCGGAGAGCTGGGCGGCTTTCTTT	CASSAPESWAAFF
TRBV5-4	-	TRBJ1-2	-	TGTGCCAGCAGCTTGGGCGGACGTCTGGACTATGGCTACACCTTC	CASSLGGRLDYGYTF
TRBV30	-	TRBJ1-1	-	TGTGCCTGGAGGGACTCGGGCACTGAAGCTTTCTTT	CAWRDSGTEAFF
TRBV7-3	TRBD2	TRBJ2-2	-	TGTGCCAGCAGACCTGGACTAGCGGGGGGTCCCACCGGGGAGCTGTTTTTT	CASRPGLAGGPTGELFF
TRBV7-9	-	TRBJ1-1	once	TGTGCCAGCAGCTTAGAACCAGGGAGGAAAGGGGGCACTGAAGCTTTCTTT	CASSLEPGRKGGTEAFF
TRBV4-1	-	TRBJ1-2	once	TGCGCCAGCAGCCAAGAAGACAGGTTTTACTATGGCTACACCTTC	CASSQEDRFYYGYTF
TRBV21-1	-	TRBJ2-6	-	TGTGCCAGCAGAGCGGACAAAGGCGGGGCCAACGTCCTGACTTTC	CASRADKGGANVLTF